A single sample is the source of the 27 T cell receptor beta chains below, sequenced in a study of CD8 T cells in Susac syndrome. RNA totalling roughly 0.45 to 1 ug underwent reverse transcription with random hexamers. A single record per CDR3 protein comes from TCRdb applying MiXCR to the immunoSEQ multiplex PCR reads. The sample records approximately 280,000 distinct CDR3 sequences, roughly 85% being singletons. Sequencing input: CD8+ T cells from PBMCs. Receptor source: a human donor with multiple sclerosis.

This clonotype was observed a few times. This rearrangement joins TRBV12-3 or TRBV12-4 to TRBJ2-5; tentative D call: TRBD2 (6 bases). The CDR3 is made up of 15 amino acids. Trimming left V 2 bases short and J 2 bases short, with 12 bases between. The CDR3 region has the DNA TGTGCCAGCAGTTTACCCCTCGGAGGGCAAGAGACCCAGTACTTC. This translates into CASSLPLGGQETQYF.

The chain uses TRBV18 and TRBJ1-1, with 7 bases fitting TRBD1. The CDR3 consists of 17 residues. Germline CDR1 is KGHSH and CDR2 is LQKENI. V was clipped by 2 bases and J by 0 bases; unmatched bases: 9. Here the CDR3 DNA reads TGTGCCAGCTCACCAACGAAGGGGGCTGTTATGAACACTGAAGCTTTCTTT. Translation gives CASSPTKGAVMNTEAFF.

V usage is TRBV9 and J usage is TRBJ2-3, with 12 positions matching TRBD2. The CDR3 loop spans 17 amino acids. Germline-derived CDR1 and CDR2 are SGDLS and YYNGEE. The V and J ends lost 1 base and 5 bases, in that order; junction bases with no gene match: 8. Here the CDR3 reads CASSVQASGRAGDTQYF. The CDR3 DNA reads as TGTGCCAGCAGCGTACAGGCTAGCGGGAGGGCCGGAGATACGCAGTATTTT.

The chain joins TRBV19 to TRBJ2-1; 8 nucleotides match TRBD2. CDR1 and CDR2 (germline): LNHDA, SQIVND (reference sequence). Unmatched junction bases numbered 13, after V lost 9 bases and J lost 6 bases. This CDR3 region has 15 residues. The CDR3 reads CARRGSGTNLNEQFF. In DNA, the CDR3 is TGTGCCAGGAGGGGTAGCGGGACAAACCTCAATGAGCAGTTCTTC.

Note on this clonotype: One end of the junction is discordant with germline, which a read error may explain. The chain links TRBV29-1 to TRBJ1-2; 10 nucleotides agree with TRBD1. The CDR3 covers 19 residues. Germline V gene data show CDR1 as SQVTM and CDR2 as ANQGSEA. The CDR3 DNA is TGCAGCGTTAAAGATCGGGACAGGGGCCAAGCTTCTGGTGGATATGGCTACACCTTC. Translated, it gives CSVKDRDRGQASGGYGYTF.

This rearrangement joins TRBV11-2 to TRBJ2-5; TRBD1 is a possible D gene (6 bases). The V and J ends lost 1 base and 5 bases respectively, with 14 bases between them. CDR3 length: 15 amino acids. Per the germline V gene, CDR1 is SGHAT and CDR2 is FQNNGV. As DNA, the CDR3 is TGTGCCAGCAGCTTAGGATTAGGGGGTGTCGAGACCCAGTACTTC. It specifies CASSLGLGGVETQYF.

The CDR3 loop is CASSLDESSYNEQFF. The CDR3 DNA reads as TGTGCCAGCAGCCTGGATGAGAGCTCCTACAATGAGCAGTTCTTC. The chain links TRBV7-9 to TRBJ2-1, with D uncertain. V lost 5 bases to trimming and J lost 0 bases, with 11 bases between them. Germline lookup yields CDR1 SEHNR and CDR2 FQNEAQ (reference sequence). The length of the CDR3 is 15 residues.

A few counts support this clonotype. The CDR3 bases are TGCGCCAGCAGCGCCCCCTACAATGAGCAGTTCTTC. Amino acids: CASSAPYNEQFF. This chain uses TRBV5-1 with TRBJ2-1; D is undetermined. V lost 4 bases, J lost 2 bases, and 4 bases lay in between. Germline CDR1 SGHRS, CDR2 YFSETQ. The CDR3 is 12 residues long. The whole variable domain, filled in from reference TRBV5-1 and TRBJ2-1, reads KAGVTQTPRYLIKTRGQQVTLSCSPISGHRSVSWYQQTPGQGLQFLFEYFSETQRNKGNFPGRFSGRQFSNSRSEMNVSTLELGDSALYLCASSAPYNEQFFGPGTRLTVL.

This sequence joins TRBV5-1 and TRBJ2-7; perhaps D is TRBD1 or TRBD2 (5 bases each). This CDR3 is built from 15 residues. The germline CDR1 and CDR2 sequences are SGHRS and YFSETQ. V was pared by 5 bases and J by 0 bases, with 15 bases between. The CDR3 sequence is CASRLGTASSYEQYF. The CDR3 region has the DNA TGCGCCAGCAGACTGGGGACCGCCAGCTCCTACGAGCAGTACTTC.

V usage is TRBV4-1 and J usage is TRBJ2-7, with D maybe TRBD2 (5 bases). The CDR3 contains 16 residues. V lost 2 bases and J 0 bases, leaving 14 bases between the germline ends. Germline CDR1 reads MGHRA; CDR2 reads YSYEKL. This chain's CDR3 is CASSQRSGIASYEQYF. The CDR3 DNA is TGCGCCAGCAGCCAAAGGTCGGGAATCGCCTCCTACGAGCAGTACTTC.

The chain carries TRBV9 and TRBJ2-7; D is possibly TRBD1 (5 bases). V gave up 0 bases and J gave up 1 base, with 8 bases separating them. The CDR3 has 14 residues. Germline V lookup: CDR1 SGDLS, CDR2 YYNGEE. The CDR3 nucleotides read TGTGCCAGCAGCGTAGCTGACAGATCCTACGAGCAGTACTTC. Encoded protein: CASSVADRSYEQYF.

This clonotype appeared a few times. The V gene is TRBV11-2, the J gene TRBJ2-7, with 7 bases lining up with TRBD2. J lost 3 bases, V lost 4 bases, and 9 bases had no gene match. This CDR3 has 15 amino acids. Per the germline V gene, CDR1 is SGHAT and CDR2 is FQNNGV. CDR3 sequence (DNA): TGTGCCAGCAGCTCCCGCCCGTCGGGGGGCTACGAGCAGTACTTC. Translation gives CASSSRPSGGYEQYF. The full variable domain, with the rest looked up from reference TRBV11-2 and TRBJ2-7, is EAGVAQSPRYKIIEKRQSVAFWCNPISGHATLYWYQQILGQGPKLLIQFQNNGVVDDSQLPKDRFSAERLKGVDSTLKIQPAKLEDSAVYLCASSSRPSGGYEQYFGPGTRLTVT.

The gene calls are TRBV4-1 and TRBJ2-7, with TRBD1 as a possible D gene (6 bases). V lost 0 bases to trimming and J lost 3 bases, with 15 bases between them. The length of the CDR3 is 16 residues. The V gene's germline CDR1 is MGHRA and CDR2 YSYEKL. This chain's CDR3 is CASSQDRKGGFYEQYF. The CDR3 DNA is TGCGCCAGCAGCCAAGATCGAAAAGGGGGTTTCTACGAGCAGTACTTC.

Points on this clonotype: Mismatch with germline at one junction end may stem from a read error. The rearrangement joins TRBV7-9 to TRBJ2-7; TRBD2 aligns across 9 bases. Per the germline V gene, CDR1 is SEHNR and CDR2 is FQNEAQ (reference sequence). The CDR3 runs 13 residues. The CDR3 reads CASSVAGAYEQYF. The CDR3 region has the DNA TGTGCCAGCAGCGTAGCGGGGGCCTACGAGCAGTACTTC.

The gene calls are TRBV7-9 and TRBJ1-1; 9 bases line up with TRBD1. The J segment lost 3 bases and the V segment lost 3 bases, leaving 11 bases of the junction unmatched. The CDR3 covers 17 residues. Germline V gene lookup returns CDR1 SEHNR and CDR2 FQNEAQ (reference sequence). For the CDR3, the DNA is TGTGCCAGCAGCTTCGGGCTACGACAGGGGGGCGACACTGAAGCTTTCTTT. This encodes CASSFGLRQGGDTEAFF. The full variable domain, completed using reference TRBV7-9 and TRBJ1-1, is DTGVSQNPRHKITKRGQNVTFRCDPISEHNRLYWYRQTLGQGPEFLTYFQNEAQLEKSRLLSDRFSAERPKGSFSTLEIQRTEQGDSAMYLCASSFGLRQGGDTEAFFGQGTRLTVV.

The chain is built from TRBV6-1 and TRBJ2-7; unclear D gene. V lost 1 base to trimming and J lost 4 bases, with 8 bases between them. Germline-derived CDR1 and CDR2 are MNHNS and SASEGT. This CDR3 is 13 amino acids long. The CDR3 coding sequence is TGTGCCAGCAGTGAAGGAACAAGATACGAGCAGTACTTC. Amino acids: CASSEGTRYEQYF.

The rearrangement uses TRBV30 and TRBJ2-3, with TRBD2 as a possible D gene (5 bases). The CDR3 length is 16 residues. Trimming shortened V by 3 bases and J by 1 base, and 17 bases separated the two germline ends. Germline loops: CDR1 GTSNPN, CDR2 SVGIG (reference sequence). The CDR3 DNA reads TGTGCCTGGAGCTGGGGAGCGAGTTTGGGCACAGATACGCAGTATTTT. Translated: CAWSWGASLGTDTQYF. The whole variable domain, remainder taken from reference TRBV30 and TRBJ2-3, is SQTIHQWPATLVQPVGSPLSLECTVEGTSNPNLYWYRQAAGRGLQLLFYSVGIGQISSEVPQNLSASRPQDRQFILSSKKLLLSDSGFYLCAWSWGASLGTDTQYFGPGTRLTVL.

The J gene is TRBJ2-2, the V gene TRBV5-5, with TRBD2 matching over 7 bases. The CDR3 covers 16 residues. Losses at the gene ends were 4 bases for V and 3 bases for J; bases not matched to a gene: 9. Germline V gene lookup returns CDR1 SGHKS and CDR2 YYEKEE (reference sequence). The CDR3 protein is CASSPTGGRDTGELFF. The CDR3, as DNA: TGTGCCAGCAGCCCAACGGGGGGTCGCGACACCGGGGAGCTGTTTTTT. Drawing the rest from reference TRBV5-5 and TRBJ2-2, the complete variable domain is DAGVTQSPTHLIKTRGQQVTLRCSPISGHKSVSWYQQVLGQGPQFIFQYYEKEERGRGNFPDRFSARQFPNYSSELNVNALLLGDSALYLCASSPTGGRDTGELFFGEGSRLTVL.

The V call is TRBV5-6, the J call TRBJ2-2; 10 nucleotides match TRBD2. From germline, CDR1 is SGHDT and CDR2 YYEEEE. The trim removed 0 bases at V and 6 bases at J, leaving 5 bases unmatched. This CDR3 contains 16 residues. CDR3: CASSLVRAGGPGELFF. CDR3 bases: TGTGCCAGCAGCTTGGTACGAGCGGGAGGGCCCGGGGAGCTGTTTTTT.

The chain is built from TRBV6-5 and TRBJ2-7, with TRBD1 as a possible D gene (6 bases). The germline V gene has CDR1 MNHEY and CDR2 SVGAGI. The CDR3 runs 14 residues. The ends were cut back, 8 bases at V and 2 bases at J, with 16 bases in the middle. CDR3 amino acids: CASGRTGNTYEQYF. Here the CDR3 DNA reads TGTGCCAGCGGAAGAACAGGGAATACCTACGAGCAGTACTTC.

A single count supports this clonotype. The chain carries TRBV13 and TRBJ2-2, with 13 bases lining up with TRBD2. The V gene's germline CDR1 is PRHDT and CDR2 FYEKMQ (reference sequence). Germline trimming cut 5 bases from V and 2 bases from J; bases unmatched to any gene: 5. The CDR3 spans 17 residues. CDR3 residues: CASSLTSGRLNTGELFF. In DNA form, the CDR3 reads TGTGCCAGCAGCCTGACTAGCGGGAGGTTAAACACCGGGGAGCTGTTTTTT.

This sequence joins TRBV20-1 and TRBJ1-1; weak D call: TRBD1 (6 bases). The CDR3 contains 13 residues. Germline-derived CDR1 and CDR2 are DFQATT and SNEGSKA (reference sequence). The V and J ends lost 3 bases and 3 bases respectively, with 11 bases between them. The DNA of the CDR3 is TGCAGTGCTAGGGGGGGGCTATACACTGAAGCTTTCTTT. Encoded protein: CSARGGLYTEAFF.

This chain joins TRBV7-9 and TRBJ1-2; no clear D. Trimming took 0 bases from V and 3 from J, leaving 2 bases between them. Germline-derived CDR1 and CDR2 are SEHNR and FQNEAQ (reference sequence). The CDR3 has 12 amino acids. The chain's CDR3 is CASSLADYGYTF. The CDR3 region has the DNA TGTGCCAGCAGCTTAGCAGACTATGGCTACACCTTC.

The chain links TRBV5-1 to TRBJ2-1; D is possibly TRBD2 (6 bases). This CDR3 is 15 amino acids long. CDR1 is SGHRS and CDR2 is YFSETQ in the germline V gene. V lost 0 bases and J lost 10, with 17 bases in between. The CDR3 bases are TGCGCCAGCAGCTTGGGTAGACTAGGGGAAATGGAGCAGTTCTTC. Amino acids: CASSLGRLGEMEQFF.

The chain uses TRBV30 and TRBJ2-5; no firm D call. CDR3 length: 15 residues. Per germline, CDR1 GTSNPN and CDR2 SVGIG (reference sequence). The ends were cut back, 2 bases at V and 2 bases at J, with 15 bases in the middle. The CDR3 loop reads CAWSHPGWGQETQYF. CDR3 nucleotide sequence: TGTGCCTGGAGTCACCCCGGGTGGGGACAAGAGACCCAGTACTTC.

CDR3 in DNA: TGTGCCAGCAGTGAAGCGGGCCGGGAGGGCCTTTACAATGAGCAGTTCTTC. It translates to CASSEAGREGLYNEQFF. This sequence joins TRBV6-1 and TRBJ2-1, with 8 bases aligning to TRBD2. J was trimmed by 4 bases and V by 0 bases; bases with no gene match: 8. This CDR3 comprises 17 residues. The V gene's germline CDR1 is MNHNS and CDR2 SASEGT.

The chain uses TRBV25-1 and TRBJ2-7; TRBD2 matches at 8 bases. CDR1 MGHDK and CDR2 SYGVNS come from the germline V gene. CDR3 length: 13 amino acids. The V segment lost 5 bases and the J segment 7 bases; nucleotides outside the gene matches: 7. The CDR3 spells CASSREGLLEQYF. DNA of the CDR3: TGTGCCAGCAGTCGGGAGGGCCTATTAGAGCAGTACTTC.